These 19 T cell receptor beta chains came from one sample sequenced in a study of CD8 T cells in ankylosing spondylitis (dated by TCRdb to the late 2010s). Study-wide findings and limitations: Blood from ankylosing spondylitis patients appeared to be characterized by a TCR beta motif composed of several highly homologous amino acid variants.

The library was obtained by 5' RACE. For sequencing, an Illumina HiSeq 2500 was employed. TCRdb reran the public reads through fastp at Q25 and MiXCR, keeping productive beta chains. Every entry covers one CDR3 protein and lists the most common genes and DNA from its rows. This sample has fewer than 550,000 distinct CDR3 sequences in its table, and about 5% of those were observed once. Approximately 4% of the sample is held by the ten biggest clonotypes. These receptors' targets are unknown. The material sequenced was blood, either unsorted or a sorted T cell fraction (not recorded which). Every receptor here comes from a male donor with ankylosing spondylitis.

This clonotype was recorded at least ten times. CDR3 protein: CSARGASGSTDTQYF. In DNA, the CDR3 is TGCAGTGCTAGAGGGGCTAGCGGGAGCACAGATACGCAGTATTTT. The chain links TRBV20-1 to TRBJ2-3; the match to TRBD2 covers 8 bases. Losses at the gene ends were 1 base for V and 0 bases for J; bases not matched to a gene: 3. Germline lookup yields CDR1 DFQATT and CDR2 SNEGSKA (reference sequence). There are 15 residues in the CDR3.

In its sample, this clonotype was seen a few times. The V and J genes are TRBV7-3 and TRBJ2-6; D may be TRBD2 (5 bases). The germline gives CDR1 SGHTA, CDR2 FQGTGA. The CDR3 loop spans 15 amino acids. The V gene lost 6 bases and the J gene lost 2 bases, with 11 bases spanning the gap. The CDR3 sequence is CASRFGGPGANVLTF. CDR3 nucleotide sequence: TGTGCCAGCAGGTTTGGAGGCCCTGGGGCCAACGTCCTGACTTTC.

CDR3 in amino acids: CASSLGRAMLSSGANVLTF. The CDR3 DNA sequence: TGTGCCAGCAGCTTAGGGAGAGCCATGTTAAGCTCTGGGGCCAACGTCCTGACTTTC. The rearrangement links TRBV7-9 to TRBJ2-6, with no clear D. This CDR3 is built from 19 residues. V was cut by 1 base and J by 0 bases, with 16 bases left in between. In germline, CDR1 is SEHNR, CDR2 FQNEAQ (reference sequence). Supplemented by reference TRBV7-9 and TRBJ2-6, the full variable domain reads DTGVSQNPRHKITKRGQNVTFRCDPISEHNRLYWYRQTLGQGPEFLTYFQNEAQLEKSRLLSDRFSAERPKGSFSTLEIQRTEQGDSAMYLCASSLGRAMLSSGANVLTFGAGSRLTVL.

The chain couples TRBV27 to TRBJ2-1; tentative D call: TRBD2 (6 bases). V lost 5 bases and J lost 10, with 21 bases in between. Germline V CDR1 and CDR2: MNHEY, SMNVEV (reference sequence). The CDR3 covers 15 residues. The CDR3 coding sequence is TGTGCCAGCAGTACAATCCGGGACTTTTCGGGGGAGCAGTTCTTC. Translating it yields CASSTIRDFSGEQFF.

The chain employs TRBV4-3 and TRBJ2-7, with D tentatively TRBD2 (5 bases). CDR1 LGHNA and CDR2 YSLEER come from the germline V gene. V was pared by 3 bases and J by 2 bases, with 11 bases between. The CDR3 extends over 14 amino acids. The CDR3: CASSHTRRTYEQYF. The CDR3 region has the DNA TGCGCCAGCAGCCACACTAGGCGAACCTACGAGCAGTACTTC.

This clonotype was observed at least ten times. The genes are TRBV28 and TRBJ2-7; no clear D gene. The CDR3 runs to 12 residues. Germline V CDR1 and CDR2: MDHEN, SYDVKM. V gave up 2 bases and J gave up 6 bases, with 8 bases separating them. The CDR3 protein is CASSLRVGEQYF. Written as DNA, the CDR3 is TGTGCCAGCAGTTTACGGGTGGGCGAGCAGTACTTC.

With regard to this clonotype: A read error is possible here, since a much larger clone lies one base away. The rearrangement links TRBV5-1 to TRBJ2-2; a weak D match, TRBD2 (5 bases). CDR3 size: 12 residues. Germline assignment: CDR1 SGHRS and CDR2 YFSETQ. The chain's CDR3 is CASSSLTGELIF. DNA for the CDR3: TGCGCCAGCAGCTCCCTCACCGGGGAGCTGATTTTT.

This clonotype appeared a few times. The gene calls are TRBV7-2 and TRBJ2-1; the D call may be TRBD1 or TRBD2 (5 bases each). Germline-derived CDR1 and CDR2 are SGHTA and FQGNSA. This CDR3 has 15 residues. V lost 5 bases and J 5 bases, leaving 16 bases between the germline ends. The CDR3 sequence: CASSTGTALNNEQFF. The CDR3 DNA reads TGTGCCAGCAGCACCGGGACCGCCTTGAACAATGAGCAGTTCTTC.

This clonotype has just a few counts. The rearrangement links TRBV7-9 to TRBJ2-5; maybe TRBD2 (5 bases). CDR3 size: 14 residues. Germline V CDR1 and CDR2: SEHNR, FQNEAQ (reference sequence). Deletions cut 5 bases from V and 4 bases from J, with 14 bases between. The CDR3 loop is CASSRPGDAETQYF. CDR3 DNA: TGTGCCAGCAGCCGGCCCGGGGATGCAGAGACCCAGTACTTC.

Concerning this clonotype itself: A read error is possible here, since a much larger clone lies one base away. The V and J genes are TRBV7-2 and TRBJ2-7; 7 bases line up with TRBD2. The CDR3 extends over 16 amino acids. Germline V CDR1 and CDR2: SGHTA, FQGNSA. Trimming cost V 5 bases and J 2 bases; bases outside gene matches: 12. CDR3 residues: CASSPLLAVGPYEQYF. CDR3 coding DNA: TGTGCCAGCAGCCCCCTGCTAGCGGTAGGGCCCTACGAGCAGTACTTC.

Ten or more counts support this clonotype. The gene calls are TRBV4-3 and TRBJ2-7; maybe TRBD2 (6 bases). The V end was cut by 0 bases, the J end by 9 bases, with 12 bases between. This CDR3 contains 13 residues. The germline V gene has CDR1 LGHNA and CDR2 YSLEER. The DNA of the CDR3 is TGCGCCAGCAGCCAAGAAGCGGGTAGCGGGCAGTACTTC. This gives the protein CASSQEAGSGQYF.

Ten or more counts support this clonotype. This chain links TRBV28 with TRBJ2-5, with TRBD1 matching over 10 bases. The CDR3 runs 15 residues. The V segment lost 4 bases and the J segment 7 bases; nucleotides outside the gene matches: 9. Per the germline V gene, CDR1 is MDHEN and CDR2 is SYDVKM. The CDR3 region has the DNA TGTGCCAGCAGTTCCCCGGGACAGGGGATCGGGACCCAGTACTTC. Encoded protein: CASSSPGQGIGTQYF. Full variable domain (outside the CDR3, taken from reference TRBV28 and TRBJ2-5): DVKVTQSSRYLVKRTGEKVFLECVQDMDHENMFWYRQDPGLGLRLIYFSYDVKMKEKGDIPEGYSVSREKKERFSLILESASTNQTSMYLCASSSPGQGIGTQYFGPGTRLLVL.

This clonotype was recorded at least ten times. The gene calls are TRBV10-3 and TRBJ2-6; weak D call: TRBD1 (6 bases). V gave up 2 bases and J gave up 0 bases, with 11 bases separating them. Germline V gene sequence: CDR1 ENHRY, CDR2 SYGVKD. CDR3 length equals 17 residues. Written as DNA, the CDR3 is TGTGCCATCAGTGAGGCGGACAGTTACTCTGGGGCCAACGTCCTGACTTTC. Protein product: CAISEADSYSGANVLTF.

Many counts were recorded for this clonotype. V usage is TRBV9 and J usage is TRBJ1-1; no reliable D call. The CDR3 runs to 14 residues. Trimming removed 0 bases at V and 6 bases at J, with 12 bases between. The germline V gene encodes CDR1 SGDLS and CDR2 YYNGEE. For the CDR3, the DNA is TGTGCCAGCAGCGTAGGAAGGTATTCCCCTGAAGCTTTCTTT. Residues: CASSVGRYSPEAFF.

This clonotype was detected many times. CDR3 DNA: TGTGCCAGCAGTTATCCGGGAGGGGGCACAGATACGCAGTATTTT. Translating it yields CASSYPGGGTDTQYF. The chain links TRBV6-5 to TRBJ2-3, with 8 nucleotides matching TRBD2. Germline V gene sequence: CDR1 MNHEY, CDR2 SVGAGI. The CDR3 contains 15 residues. Trimming took 3 bases from V and 1 from J; bases not matched to a gene: 3.

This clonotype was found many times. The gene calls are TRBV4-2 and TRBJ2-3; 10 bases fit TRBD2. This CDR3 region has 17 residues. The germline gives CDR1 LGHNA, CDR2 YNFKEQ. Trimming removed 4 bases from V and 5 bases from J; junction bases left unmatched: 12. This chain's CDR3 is CASSPWSGGAHQDTQYF. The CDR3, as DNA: TGTGCCAGCAGCCCGTGGAGCGGGGGGGCTCATCAAGATACGCAGTATTTT.

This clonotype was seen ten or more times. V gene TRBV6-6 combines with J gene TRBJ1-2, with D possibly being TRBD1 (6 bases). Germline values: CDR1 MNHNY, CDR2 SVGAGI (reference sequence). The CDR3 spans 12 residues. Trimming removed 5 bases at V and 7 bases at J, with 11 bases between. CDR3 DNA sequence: TGTGCCAGCAGTCTACAGGGTGCTGGCTACACCTTC. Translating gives CASSLQGAGYTF.

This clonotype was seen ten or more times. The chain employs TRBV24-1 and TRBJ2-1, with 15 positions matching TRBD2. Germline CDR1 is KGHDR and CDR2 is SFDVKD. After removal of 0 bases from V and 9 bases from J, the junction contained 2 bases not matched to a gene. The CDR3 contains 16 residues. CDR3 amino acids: CATSDLGLAGGGEQFF. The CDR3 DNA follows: TGTGCCACCAGTGATTTGGGACTAGCGGGAGGGGGTGAGCAGTTCTTC.

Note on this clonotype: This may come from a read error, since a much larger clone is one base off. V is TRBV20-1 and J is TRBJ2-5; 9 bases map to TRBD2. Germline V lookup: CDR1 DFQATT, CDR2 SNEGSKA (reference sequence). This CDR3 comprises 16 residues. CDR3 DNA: TGCTGTGCTAGAGATGCCCCCGGCAGCGGGAGGGAGACCCAGTACTTC. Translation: CCARDAPGSGRETQYF.